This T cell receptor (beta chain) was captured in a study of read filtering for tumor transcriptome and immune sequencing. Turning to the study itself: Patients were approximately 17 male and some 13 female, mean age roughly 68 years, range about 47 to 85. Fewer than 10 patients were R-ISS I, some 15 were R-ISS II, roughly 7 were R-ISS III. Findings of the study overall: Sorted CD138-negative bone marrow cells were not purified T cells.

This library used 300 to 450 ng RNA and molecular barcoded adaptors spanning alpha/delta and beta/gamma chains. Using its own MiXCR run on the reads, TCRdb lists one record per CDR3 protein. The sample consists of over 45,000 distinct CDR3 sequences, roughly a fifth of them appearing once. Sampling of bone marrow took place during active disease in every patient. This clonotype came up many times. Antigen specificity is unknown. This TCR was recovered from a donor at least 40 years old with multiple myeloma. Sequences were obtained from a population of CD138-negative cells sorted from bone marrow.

CDR3 protein: CASSPSGTYEQFF. CDR3 in DNA: TGTGCCAGCAGTCCTAGCGGGACTTATGAGCAGTTCTTC. The J gene is TRBJ2-1, the V gene TRBV6-1, with 9 bases fitting TRBD2. The germline gives CDR1 MNHNS, CDR2 SASEGT. The length of the CDR3 is 13 residues. Trimming removed 5 bases from V and 8 bases from J; junction bases left unmatched: 4.